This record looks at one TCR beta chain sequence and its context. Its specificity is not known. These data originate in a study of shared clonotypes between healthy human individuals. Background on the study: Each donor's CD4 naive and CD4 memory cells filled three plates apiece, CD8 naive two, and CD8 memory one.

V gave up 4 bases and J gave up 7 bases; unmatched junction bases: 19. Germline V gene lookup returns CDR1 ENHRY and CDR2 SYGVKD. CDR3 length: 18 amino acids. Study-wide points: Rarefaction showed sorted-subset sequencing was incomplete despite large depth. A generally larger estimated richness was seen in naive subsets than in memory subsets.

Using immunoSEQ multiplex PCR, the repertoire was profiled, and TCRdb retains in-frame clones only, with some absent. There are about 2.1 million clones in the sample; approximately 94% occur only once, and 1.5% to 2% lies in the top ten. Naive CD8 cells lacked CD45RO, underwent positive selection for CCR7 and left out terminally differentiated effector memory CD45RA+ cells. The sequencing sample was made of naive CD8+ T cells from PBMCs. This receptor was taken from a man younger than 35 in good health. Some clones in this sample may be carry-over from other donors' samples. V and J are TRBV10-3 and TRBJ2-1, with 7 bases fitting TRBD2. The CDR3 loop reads CAISGVEVLVGGRNEQFF. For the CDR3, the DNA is TGTGCCATCAGTGGGGTTGAGGTGCTCGTGGGAGGGAGGAATGAGCAGTTCTTC.